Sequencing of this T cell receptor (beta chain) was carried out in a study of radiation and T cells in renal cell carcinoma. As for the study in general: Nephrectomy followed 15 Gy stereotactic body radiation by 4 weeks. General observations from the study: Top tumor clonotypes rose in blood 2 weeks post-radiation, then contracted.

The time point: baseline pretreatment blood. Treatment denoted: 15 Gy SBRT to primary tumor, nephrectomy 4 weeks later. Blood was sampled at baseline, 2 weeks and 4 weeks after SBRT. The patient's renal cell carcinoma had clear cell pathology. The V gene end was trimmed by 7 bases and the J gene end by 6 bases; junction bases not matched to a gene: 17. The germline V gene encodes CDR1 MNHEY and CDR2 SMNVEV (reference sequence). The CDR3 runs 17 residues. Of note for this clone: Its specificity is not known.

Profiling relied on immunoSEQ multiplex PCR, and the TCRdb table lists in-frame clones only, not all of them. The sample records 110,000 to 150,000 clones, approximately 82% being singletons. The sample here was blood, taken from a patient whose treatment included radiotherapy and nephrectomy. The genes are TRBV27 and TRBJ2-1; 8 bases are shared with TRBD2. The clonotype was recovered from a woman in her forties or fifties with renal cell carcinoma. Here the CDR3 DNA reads TGTGCCAGCACCATGTTAAGCATGAGCGGGAGTACCAATGAGCAGTTCTTC. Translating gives CASTMLSMSGSTNEQFF.